This TCR beta chain comes out of a study of Graves' ophthalmopathy and Graves' hyperthyroidism. There are many counts of this clonotype. Antigen: not known. The authors amplified TCR beta CDR3 regions from RNA transcripts. First-round RT-PCR with HTBI primers preceded a second-round multiplex PCR. In TCRdb, the multiplex PCR reads were re-called with MiXCR into one record per CDR3 protein. Altogether roughly 480,000 distinct CDR3 sequences are present, 14% being singletons, with the ten largest covering around 9.8%. Study-level findings and limits: The 13-signature model separated ophthalmopathy from stable hyperthyroidism at over 85% sensitivity and about 81% specificity.

If patients had other autoimmune diseases, uncontrolled infections, pregnancy or lactation, they were excluded. The source is a woman between 25 and 40 years old with Graves' ophthalmopathy. The material sequenced was blood.

CDR3 residues: CASSLQFQQYF. CDR3 nucleotides: TGTGCCAGCAGTTTACAGTTTCAGCAGTACTTC. The chain combines TRBV28 with TRBJ2-7; no definite D call. V was shortened by 2 bases and J by 8 bases, with 7 bases between the two germline ends. Germline-derived CDR1 and CDR2 are MDHEN and SYDVKM. The CDR3 has 11 amino acids.